This T cell receptor beta chain derives from a study of blood T cell repertoires in COVID-19. CDR3 length equals 17 residues. The junction had 17 bases not matched to a gene; V was cut back by 3 bases and J by 7 bases. Germline V lookup: CDR1 LGHNA, CDR2 YSLEER. Clinical history reported by participants formed the basis on which cohorts were assigned. Sequencing used immunoSEQ multiplex PCR; TCRdb keeps in-frame clones, though not all of them. The sample includes 150,000 to 200,000 clones, approximately 82% of them seen just once. V and J are TRBV4-3 and TRBJ1-2; 7 nucleotides agree with TRBD1. Sequenced: PBMCs or T cells enriched from blood (not recorded which). The TCR was taken from an older woman with acute COVID-19. In DNA, the CDR3 is TGCGCCAGCAGCCACGAGAAAACTCACAGGGGTAGTTTTGGCTACACCTTC. As protein: CASSHEKTHRGSFGYTF.